This T cell receptor (beta chain) was retrieved from a study of shared clonotypes between healthy human individuals. Turning to the study itself: Three CD4 naive, three CD4 memory, two CD8 naive and one CD8 memory plate were used per donor.

Several immunoSEQ 96-well plates shared each subset's DNA, each plate a replicate. Sequenced by immunoSEQ multiplex PCR; TCRdb stores in-frame clones only, minus some. This sample has fewer than 3 million clones, with 85% to 95% found just once. The V end was cut by 3 bases, the J end by 5 bases, with 20 bases between. The CDR3 is 16 residues long. Germline V gene data show CDR1 as SGHRS and CDR2 as YFSETQ. This chain joins TRBV5-1 and TRBJ1-2; unclear D gene. This sequence was found in a man aged 18-30 years in good health. Some clones in this sample may be carry-over from other donors' samples. Input material: naive CD4+ T cells from PBMCs. Subset noted: CD45RA+ positively selected. CDR3 sequence reads: CASSSETARHGYGYTF. The CDR3 nucleotides read TGCGCCAGCAGCTCGGAAACGGCAAGACACGGATATGGCTACACCTTC.